This T cell receptor beta chain was captured in a study of T-cell reconstitution after alpha-beta-depleted transplantation in children. This sample's TCRbeta library carried unique molecular identifier barcodes. TCRdb fed the PCR reads into MiXCR, producing one record per CDR3 protein. The sample contains some 400,000 distinct CDR3 sequences, around 21% of which appear only once. The CDR3 totals 17 residues. J gave up 7 bases and V 0 bases, and 6 bases lay outside the gene matches. CDR1 and CDR2 from the germline V gene are SGHRS and YFSETQ. The rearrangement links TRBV5-1 to TRBJ2-1; 14 positions agree with TRBD2. This clonotype was sampled from a human donor who donated a stem cell graft to a child with acute myeloid leukemia. This sample comprised PBMCs from the stem cell graft donor, obtained from the stem cell graft. The CDR3 DNA reads TGCGCCAGCAGCTTGGCCGGGGGGACTAGCGGGAGTAATGAGCAGTTCTTC. This encodes CASSLAGGTSGSNEQFF.